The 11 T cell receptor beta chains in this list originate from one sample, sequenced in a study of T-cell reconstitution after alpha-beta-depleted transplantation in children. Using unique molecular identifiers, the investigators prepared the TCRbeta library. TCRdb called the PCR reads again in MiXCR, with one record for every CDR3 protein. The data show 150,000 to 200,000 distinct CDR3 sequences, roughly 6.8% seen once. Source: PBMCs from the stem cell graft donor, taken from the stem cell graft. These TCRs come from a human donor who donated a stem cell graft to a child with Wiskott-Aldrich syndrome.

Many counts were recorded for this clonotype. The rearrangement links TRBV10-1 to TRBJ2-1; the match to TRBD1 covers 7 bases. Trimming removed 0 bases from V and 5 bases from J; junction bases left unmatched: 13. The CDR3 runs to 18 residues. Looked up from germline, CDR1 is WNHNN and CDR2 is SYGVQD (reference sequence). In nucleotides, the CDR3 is TGCGCCAGCAGTGAGTCGACTCAAACAGGGGTCCTTAACAATGAGCAGTTCTTC. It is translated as CASSESTQTGVLNNEQFF.

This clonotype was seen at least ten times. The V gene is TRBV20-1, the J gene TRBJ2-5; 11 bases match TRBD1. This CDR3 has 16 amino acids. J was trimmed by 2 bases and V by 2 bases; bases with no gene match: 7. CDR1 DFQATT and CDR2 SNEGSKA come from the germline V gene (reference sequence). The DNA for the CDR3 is TGCAGTGCTAGACACTACCGGGACAGGGGGCAAGAGACCCAGTACTTC. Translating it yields CSARHYRDRGQETQYF.

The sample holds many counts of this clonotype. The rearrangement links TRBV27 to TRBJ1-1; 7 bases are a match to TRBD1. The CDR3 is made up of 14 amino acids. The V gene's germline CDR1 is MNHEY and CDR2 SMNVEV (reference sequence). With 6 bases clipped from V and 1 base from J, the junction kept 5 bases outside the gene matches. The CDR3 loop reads CASSPGQQNTEAFF. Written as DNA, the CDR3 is TGTGCCAGCAGCCCGGGACAGCAGAACACTGAAGCTTTCTTT.

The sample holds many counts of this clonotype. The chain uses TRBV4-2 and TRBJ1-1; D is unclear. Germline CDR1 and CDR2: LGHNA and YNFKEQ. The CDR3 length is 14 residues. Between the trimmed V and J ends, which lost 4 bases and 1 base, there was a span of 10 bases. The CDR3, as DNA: TGTGCCAGCAGCCCCCAAGGTGGGAACACTGAAGCTTTCTTT. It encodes CASSPQGGNTEAFF.

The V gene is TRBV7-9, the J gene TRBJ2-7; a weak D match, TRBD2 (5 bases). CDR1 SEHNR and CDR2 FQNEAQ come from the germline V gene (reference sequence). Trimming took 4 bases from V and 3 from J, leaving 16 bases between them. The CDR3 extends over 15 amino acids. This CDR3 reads CASSSLTGIVYEQYF. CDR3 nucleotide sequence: TGTGCCAGCAGCTCACTTACGGGGATAGTCTACGAGCAGTACTTC. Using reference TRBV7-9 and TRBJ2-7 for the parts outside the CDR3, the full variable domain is DTGVSQNPRHKITKRGQNVTFRCDPISEHNRLYWYRQTLGQGPEFLTYFQNEAQLEKSRLLSDRFSAERPKGSFSTLEIQRTEQGDSAMYLCASSSLTGIVYEQYFGPGTRLTVT.

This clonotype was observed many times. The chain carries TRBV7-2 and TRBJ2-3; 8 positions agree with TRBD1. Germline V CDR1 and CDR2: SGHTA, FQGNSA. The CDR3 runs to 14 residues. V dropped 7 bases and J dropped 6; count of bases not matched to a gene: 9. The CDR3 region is CASTPDRGRDTQYF. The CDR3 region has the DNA TGTGCCAGCACCCCAGACAGGGGCCGCGATACGCAGTATTTT.

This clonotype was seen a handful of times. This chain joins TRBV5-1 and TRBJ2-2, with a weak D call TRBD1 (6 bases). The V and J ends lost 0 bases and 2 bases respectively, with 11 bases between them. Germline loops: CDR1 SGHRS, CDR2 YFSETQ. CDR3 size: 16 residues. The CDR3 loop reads CASSLVGAANTGELFF. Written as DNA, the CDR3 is TGCGCCAGCAGCTTGGTGGGGGCGGCCAACACCGGGGAGCTGTTTTTT.

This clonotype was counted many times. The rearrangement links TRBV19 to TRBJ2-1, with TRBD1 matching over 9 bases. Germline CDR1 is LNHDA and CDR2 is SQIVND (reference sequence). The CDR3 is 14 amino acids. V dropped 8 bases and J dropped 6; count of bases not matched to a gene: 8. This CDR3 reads CASSTGQGINEQFF. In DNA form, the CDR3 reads TGTGCCAGTTCGACGGGACAGGGTATCAATGAGCAGTTCTTC. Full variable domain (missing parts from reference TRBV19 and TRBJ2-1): DGGITQSPKYLFRKEGQNVTLSCEQNLNHDAMYWYRQDPGQGLRLIYYSQIVNDFQKGDIAEGYSVSREKKESFPLTVTSAQKNPTAFYLCASSTGQGINEQFFGPGTRLTVL.

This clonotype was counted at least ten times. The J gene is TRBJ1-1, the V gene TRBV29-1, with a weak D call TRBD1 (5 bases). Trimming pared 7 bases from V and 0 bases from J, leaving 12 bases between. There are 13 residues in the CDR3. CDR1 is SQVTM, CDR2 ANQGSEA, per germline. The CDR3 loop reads CSATTDLNTEAFF. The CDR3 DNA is TGCAGCGCTACGACAGATTTGAACACTGAAGCTTTCTTT.

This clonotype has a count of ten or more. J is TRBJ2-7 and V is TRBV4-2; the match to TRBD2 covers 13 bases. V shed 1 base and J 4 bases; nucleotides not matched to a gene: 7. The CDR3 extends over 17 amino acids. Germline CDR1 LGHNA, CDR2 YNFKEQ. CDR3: CASSQASRTSGGYEQYF. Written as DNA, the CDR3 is TGTGCCAGCAGCCAAGCCTCCCGGACTAGCGGGGGATACGAGCAGTACTTC.

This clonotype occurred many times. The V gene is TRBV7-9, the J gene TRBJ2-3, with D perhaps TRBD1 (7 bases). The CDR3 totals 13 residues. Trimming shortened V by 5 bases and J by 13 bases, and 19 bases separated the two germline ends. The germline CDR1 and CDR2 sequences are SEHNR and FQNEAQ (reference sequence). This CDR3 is CASSPPGGTSEYF. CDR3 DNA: TGTGCCAGCAGCCCACCAGGGGGGACGAGTGAGTATTTT. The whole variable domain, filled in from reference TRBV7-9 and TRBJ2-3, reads DTGVSQNPRHKITKRGQNVTFRCDPISEHNRLYWYRQTLGQGPEFLTYFQNEAQLEKSRLLSDRFSAERPKGSFSTLEIQRTEQGDSAMYLCASSPPGGTSEYFGPGTRLTVL.